This T cell receptor (beta chain) was found in a study of blood T cells in healthy people across ages. CDR1 is SGHTA, CDR2 FQGNSA, per germline. This CDR3 is 19 amino acids long. The V segment lost 3 bases and the J segment 0 bases; nucleotides outside the gene matches: 10. Through a sample-barcoded 5' primer and a J-beta primer mix, a second PCR was run for about 6 to 11 cycles. Using its own MiXCR run on the 5' RACE reads, TCRdb lists one record per CDR3 protein. Of roughly 730,000 distinct CDR3 sequences listed, about 56% were seen once; the top ten hold 20% to 30%. Study-level results: Roughly linear declines in TCR beta diversity per million T cells occurred with age.

Of note for this clonotype: Its target is not known.

The sample taken for sequencing was blood. V usage is TRBV7-2 and J usage is TRBJ2-1; 11 bases are shared with TRBD2. The source is a middle-aged man in good health. The CDR3 loop is CASSFVVLAGGSSYNEQFF. CDR3 in DNA: TGTGCCAGCAGCTTTGTTGTGTTAGCGGGAGGGAGCTCCTACAATGAGCAGTTCTTC.